The 29 T cell receptor beta chains below were found in one sample sequenced in a study of T cells in Graves' hyperthyroidism and ophthalmopathy. Amplified regions were TCR beta CDR3 sequences from RNA transcripts. The study used the HTBI primer set for a first-round RT-PCR of the TCR CDR3. TCRdb used MiXCR to reprocess the multiplex PCR reads, holding one entry per CDR3 protein. The sample includes 100,000 to 140,000 distinct CDR3 sequences, 15% to 20% of them seen just once. Sequencing was carried out using blood. These TCRs come from a woman between 45 and 60 years old with Graves' hyperthyroidism.

This clonotype was seen at least ten times. The rearrangement uses TRBV28 and TRBJ2-1, with 7 bases that match TRBD2. V trimming: 7 bases; J trimming: 5 bases; junction bases outside the gene matches: 17. This CDR3 has 17 amino acids. CDR1 is MDHEN and CDR2 is SYDVKM in the germline V gene. In nucleotides, the CDR3 is TGTGCCAGCACGTCCCCGCTTAGCGGGTGGGAGAACAATGAGCAGTTCTTC. Amino acids: CASTSPLSGWENNEQFF.

This clonotype was seen only a few times. The V gene is TRBV3-1, the J gene TRBJ2-5; TRBD2 matches 9 bases. Per germline, CDR1 LGHDT and CDR2 YNNKEL (reference sequence). The CDR3 extends over 16 amino acids. With 1 base clipped from V and 7 bases from J, the junction kept 10 bases outside the gene matches. Written as DNA, the CDR3 is TGTGCCAGCAGCCAAGTGACTAGCGGAAAATTCGGGACCCAGTACTTC. Translated, it gives CASSQVTSGKFGTQYF.

In its sample, this clonotype was seen a few times. The chain is built from TRBV2 and TRBJ2-7; the D gene could be TRBD1 or TRBD2 (5 bases each). This CDR3 comprises 16 residues. The V end was cut by 6 bases, the J end by 3 bases, with 21 bases between. Germline CDR1 SNHLY, CDR2 FYNNEI. The CDR3 DNA is TGTGCCAGCAGGGGACCGACAGACCTTCTGGGCTACGAGCAGTACGTC. The encoded protein is CASRGPTDLLGYEQYV.

This clonotype was counted many times. The chain recombines TRBV5-1 with TRBJ2-5; 12 positions agree with TRBD2. The germline gives CDR1 SGHRS, CDR2 YFSETQ. J was trimmed by 5 bases and V by 4 bases; bases with no gene match: 9. The CDR3 consists of 16 residues. As DNA, the CDR3 is TGCGCCAGCAGCGGTGGACTAGCGGGAAGGAGTGAGACCCAGTACTTC. This translates into CASSGGLAGRSETQYF. Complete variable domain (other parts from reference TRBV5-1 and TRBJ2-5): KAGVTQTPRYLIKTRGQQVTLSCSPISGHRSVSWYQQTPGQGLQFLFEYFSETQRNKGNFPGRFSGRQFSNSRSEMNVSTLELGDSALYLCASSGGLAGRSETQYFGPGTRLLVL.

This clonotype was detected a few times. J is TRBJ2-7 and V is TRBV14; TRBD2 aligns across 9 bases. Germline assignment: CDR1 SGHDN and CDR2 FVKESK. The CDR3 contains 13 residues. V shed 5 bases, J shed 4 bases, and the junction held 3 bases outside the gene matches. The CDR3 region has the DNA TGTGCCAGCAGCAAGGGACTAGCTTACGAGCAGTACTTC. It is translated as CASSKGLAYEQYF.

In its sample, this clonotype was seen many times. The rearrangement links TRBV6-1 to TRBJ2-7; 12 nucleotides agree with TRBD1. Germline CDR1 MNHNS, CDR2 SASEGT. The CDR3 runs 16 residues. Trimming removed 6 bases from V and 4 bases from J; junction bases left unmatched: 10. The CDR3 spells CASSLGTGGGGYEQYF. CDR3 nucleotides: TGTGCCAGCAGCCTTGGGACAGGGGGCGGCGGGTACGAGCAGTACTTC.

This clonotype has a count of ten or more. The chain employs TRBV28 and TRBJ2-1; 7 bases are a match to TRBD2. Germline lookup yields CDR1 MDHEN and CDR2 SYDVKM. There are 18 residues in the CDR3. After removal of 5 bases from V and 6 bases from J, the junction contained 19 bases not matched to a gene. Written as DNA, the CDR3 is TGTGCCAGCAGTCCTATGGGTTGGGCTAGCGGCCCGGGCAATGAGCAGTTCTTC. This gives the protein CASSPMGWASGPGNEQFF.

This clonotype has at least ten counts. The chain is built from TRBV20-1 and TRBJ1-2; TRBD1 agrees at 9 bases. The CDR3 runs to 17 residues. Trimming took 0 bases from V and 4 from J; bases not matched to a gene: 12. Germline V gene sequence: CDR1 DFQATT, CDR2 SNEGSKA (reference sequence). CDR3 region: CSARDQGQGDRAYGYTF. The CDR3 nucleotides are TGCAGTGCTAGAGATCAAGGGCAGGGGGACAGGGCCTATGGCTACACCTTC.

This clonotype was counted many times. This chain uses TRBV7-3 with TRBJ2-3, with D hard to call. The CDR3 spans 14 residues. CDR1 and CDR2 (germline): SGHTA, FQGTGA. V was cut by 2 bases and J by 3 bases, with 9 bases left in between. DNA of the CDR3: TGTGCCAGCAGCTTAGGTCTGGCTACAGATACGCAGTATTTT. Translation: CASSLGLATDTQYF.

The rearrangement joins TRBV2 to TRBJ2-2; 9 bases align to TRBD2. V shed 10 bases and J 5 bases; nucleotides not matched to a gene: 23. This CDR3 is built from 19 residues. Germline V gene lookup returns CDR1 SNHLY and CDR2 FYNNEI. This CDR3 is CAILPSSAGGLTRTGELFF. In nucleotides, the CDR3 is TGTGCCATTCTACCGAGCTCAGCGGGAGGACTTACTCGTACCGGGGAGCTGTTTTTT.

V usage is TRBV15 and J usage is TRBJ2-7; 7 bases line up with TRBD2. Germline trimming cut 0 bases from V and 2 bases from J; bases unmatched to any gene: 4. CDR1 is LNHNV, CDR2 YYDKDF, per germline (reference sequence). The CDR3 contains 15 residues. The CDR3 spells CATSRDLAGAYEQYF. In DNA, the CDR3 is TGTGCCACCAGCAGAGATCTGGCGGGAGCCTACGAGCAGTACTTC.

This clonotype has a count of ten or more. The J gene is TRBJ2-2, the V gene TRBV6-1; either TRBD1 or TRBD2 may fit D (6 bases each). Germline CDR1 and CDR2: MNHNS and SASEGT. The CDR3 spans 14 residues. Deletions cut 10 bases from V and 6 bases from J, with 18 bases between. The CDR3 spells CATRGGLGAGELFF. The CDR3 nucleotides are TGTGCCACAAGAGGGGGGCTGGGGGCCGGGGAGCTGTTTTTT.

The rearrangement links TRBV9 to TRBJ2-3; TRBD2 matches 11 bases. The J segment lost 6 bases and the V segment lost 3 bases, leaving 9 bases of the junction unmatched. CDR1 and CDR2 (germline): SGDLS, YYNGEE. The CDR3 is 16 amino acids. The CDR3 sequence is CASSAGLAEHEDTQYF. CDR3 bases: TGTGCCAGCAGCGCGGGACTAGCGGAGCATGAGGATACGCAGTATTTT.

The V and J genes are TRBV5-1 and TRBJ1-2, with D tentatively TRBD1 (5 bases). The CDR3 length is 14 residues. V lost 1 base, J lost 12 bases, and 19 bases lay in between. Germline CDR1 SGHRS, CDR2 YFSETQ. DNA of the CDR3: TGCGCCAGCAGCTTGCGGCCAGGGACGCCCTTAAACACCTTC. This encodes CASSLRPGTPLNTF.

This clonotype was observed many times. V and J are TRBV3-1 and TRBJ2-7, with D possibly called TRBD1 or TRBD2 (5 bases each). V shed 0 bases and J shed 3 bases, with 18 bases lying between them. Germline lookup yields CDR1 LGHDT and CDR2 YNNKEL (reference sequence). The CDR3 runs to 17 residues. The CDR3 DNA reads as TGTGCCAGCAGCCAAGAAGTTCATGGGGGAGTGGACTACGAGCAGTACTTC. Amino acids: CASSQEVHGGVDYEQYF.

This clonotype was counted many times. The genes are TRBV28 and TRBJ2-5, with 8 bases matching TRBD1. V lost 1 base to trimming and J lost 4 bases; unmatched junction nucleotides: 5. The length of the CDR3 is 15 residues. Germline CDR1 is MDHEN and CDR2 is SYDVKM. As DNA, the CDR3 is TGTGCCAGCAGTTTATTAGGACAGGGAGGAGAGACCCAGTACTTC. It codes for CASSLLGQGGETQYF.

This chain links TRBV3-1 with TRBJ1-1, with TRBD1 matching over 7 bases. Germline V gene sequence: CDR1 LGHDT, CDR2 YNNKEL (reference sequence). J was trimmed by 4 bases and V by 6 bases; bases with no gene match: 8. This CDR3 spans 14 amino acids. In DNA, the CDR3 is TGTGCCAGCAGACGAGAGACAGGGTCCACTGAAGCTTTCTTT. This translates into CASRRETGSTEAFF.

The table lists this clonotype with many counts. The V gene is TRBV28, the J gene TRBJ2-7; 8 nucleotides align to TRBD1. The trim removed 7 bases at V and 4 bases at J, leaving 12 bases unmatched. The CDR3 is 15 amino acids. Germline V gives CDR1 MDHEN, CDR2 SYDVKM. The chain's CDR3 is CASTSQGAQAYEQYF. The DNA for the CDR3 is TGTGCCAGCACCTCCCAGGGGGCACAGGCTTACGAGCAGTACTTC.

The CDR3 DNA follows: TGTGCCAGCAGTGCCCCGGGACTAGCGGGAGCCAAAAACATTCAGTACTTC. It is translated as CASSAPGLAGAKNIQYF. V and J are TRBV28 and TRBJ2-4, with 12 bases aligning to TRBD2. The CDR3 covers 17 residues. The ends lost 5 bases at V and 0 bases at J; junction bases unmatched: 5. The germline V gene has CDR1 MDHEN and CDR2 SYDVKM.

This clonotype was seen at least ten times. The V call is TRBV29-1, the J call TRBJ1-2; weak D call: TRBD1 (6 bases). Germline-derived CDR1 and CDR2 are SQVTM and ANQGSEA. This CDR3 has 15 residues. Trimming removed 3 bases at V and 6 bases at J, with 20 bases between. The CDR3 DNA sequence: TGCAGCGTTGACGGAAGAAACAGGGAGGGGAATGGCTACACCTTC. It codes for CSVDGRNREGNGYTF.

V is TRBV11-1 and J is TRBJ2-7, with D perhaps assigned TRBD1 or TRBD2 (5 bases each). Germline CDR1 SGHAT, CDR2 FQDESV (reference sequence). V gave up 6 bases and J gave up 7 bases, with 19 bases separating them. CDR3 length equals 14 residues. The CDR3 DNA reads as TGTGCCAGCAGTTCAGGTAGGGACCCCTGGGAGCAGTACTTC. This sequence encodes CASSSGRDPWEQYF.

This clonotype was detected many times. The chain carries TRBV20-1 and TRBJ1-5; D unresolved. The CDR3 covers 17 residues. The germline V gene has CDR1 DFQATT and CDR2 SNEGSKA (reference sequence). The V end was cut by 4 bases, the J end by 0 bases, with 19 bases between. The CDR3 loop is CSATKLTDIYSNQPQHF. The CDR3 bases are TGCAGTGCTACCAAACTGACCGATATCTATAGCAATCAGCCCCAGCATTTT.

This clonotype was observed many times. This chain uses TRBV6-1 with TRBJ1-1; tentatively, D is TRBD1 (5 bases). The CDR3 spans 13 residues. Germline CDR1 reads MNHNS; CDR2 reads SASEGT. Trimming cost V 5 bases and J 7 bases, with 14 bases left between them. The CDR3 region has the DNA TGTGCCAGCAGTTTCATCGAGGGGAATGAAGCTTTCTTT. This translates into CASSFIEGNEAFF.

In this sample, this clonotype turned up a few times. The chain carries TRBV4-1 and TRBJ2-5; D uncertain. V was clipped by 2 bases and J by 5 bases, with 6 bases between them. Per the germline V gene, CDR1 is MGHRA and CDR2 is YSYEKL. The CDR3 covers 12 residues. The CDR3 DNA reads as TGCGCCAGCAGCCAACCTAGGGAGACCCAGTACTTC. Translating it yields CASSQPRETQYF.

Comment on this clonotype: This could be a read error, since a much larger clone is one nucleotide away. The chain recombines TRBV2 with TRBJ2-3; D remains unclear. The V end lost 4 bases, the J end lost 0 bases, and 11 bases lay between the germline ends. Germline CDR1 and CDR2: SNHLY and FYNNEI. The CDR3 runs to 15 residues. The DNA for the CDR3 is TGTGCCAGCAGTGTGCAACCCCTTAGCACAGATACGCAGTATTTT. Amino acids: CASSVQPLSTDTQYF.

Remarks on this clonotype: A read error may be the cause here, since a much bigger clone is one base away. This chain connects TRBV30 to TRBJ1-2; no clear D gene. This CDR3 has 13 residues. Trimming took off 4 bases at V and 12 bases at J, with 21 bases between the two ends. The germline gives CDR1 GTSNPN, CDR2 SVGIG (reference sequence). CDR3 DNA: TGTGCCTGGAATACATCCTTCCCGCGGCGGGACACCTTC. As protein: CAWNTSFPRRDTF.

Many counts were recorded for this clonotype. The chain recombines TRBV18 with TRBJ2-3; TRBD2 matches 9 bases. In germline, CDR1 is KGHSH, CDR2 LQKENI. The ends lost 2 bases at V and 3 bases at J; junction bases unmatched: 3. The CDR3 totals 15 residues. The CDR3 protein is CASSPASGITDTQYF. As DNA, the CDR3 is TGTGCCAGCTCACCAGCTAGCGGGATTACAGATACGCAGTATTTT.

This clonotype was found many times. The genes are TRBV20-1 and TRBJ2-7, with a possible D match to TRBD1 (5 bases). Germline CDR1 DFQATT, CDR2 SNEGSKA (reference sequence). V lost 4 bases, J lost 3 bases, and 10 bases lay in between. This CDR3 is built from 12 residues. In DNA, the CDR3 is TGCAGTGCTACGGTCAGGGTCTACGAGCAGTACTTC. It specifies CSATVRVYEQYF.

This clonotype has only one observation. The rearrangement links TRBV19 to TRBJ1-3; 8 bases are a match to TRBD1. The CDR3 runs to 15 residues. Trimming cost V 7 bases and J 4 bases; bases outside gene matches: 9. CDR1 and CDR2 (germline): LNHDA, SQIVND (reference sequence). The CDR3 DNA reads as TGTGCCAGTAAGGGACAGGAGTTACCCGGAAACACCATATATTTT. Translation: CASKGQELPGNTIYF.